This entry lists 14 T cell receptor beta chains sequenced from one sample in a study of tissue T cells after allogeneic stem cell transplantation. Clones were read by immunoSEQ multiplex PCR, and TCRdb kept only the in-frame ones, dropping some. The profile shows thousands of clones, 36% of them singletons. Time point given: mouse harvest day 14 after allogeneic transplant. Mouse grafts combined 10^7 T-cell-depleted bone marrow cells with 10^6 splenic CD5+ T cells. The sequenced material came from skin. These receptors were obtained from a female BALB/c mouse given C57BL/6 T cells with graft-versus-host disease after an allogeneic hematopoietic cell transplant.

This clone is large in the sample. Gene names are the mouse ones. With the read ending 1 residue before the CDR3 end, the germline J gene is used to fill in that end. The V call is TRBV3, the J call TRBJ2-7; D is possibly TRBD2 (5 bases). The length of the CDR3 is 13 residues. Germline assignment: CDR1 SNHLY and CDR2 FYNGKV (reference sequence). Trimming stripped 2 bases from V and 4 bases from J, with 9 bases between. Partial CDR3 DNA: TGTGCCAGCAGCTTATTGGCTGGGTATGAACAGTAC. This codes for CASSLLAGYEQY. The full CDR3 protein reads CASSLLAGYEQYF.

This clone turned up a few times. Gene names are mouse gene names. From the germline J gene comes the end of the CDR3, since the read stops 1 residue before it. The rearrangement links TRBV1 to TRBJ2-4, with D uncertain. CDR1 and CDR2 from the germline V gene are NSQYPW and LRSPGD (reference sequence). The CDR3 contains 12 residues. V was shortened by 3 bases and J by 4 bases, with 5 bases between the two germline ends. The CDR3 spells CTCSAQENTLYF. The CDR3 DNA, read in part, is TGCACCTGCAGTGCTCAAGAAAACACCTTGTAC.

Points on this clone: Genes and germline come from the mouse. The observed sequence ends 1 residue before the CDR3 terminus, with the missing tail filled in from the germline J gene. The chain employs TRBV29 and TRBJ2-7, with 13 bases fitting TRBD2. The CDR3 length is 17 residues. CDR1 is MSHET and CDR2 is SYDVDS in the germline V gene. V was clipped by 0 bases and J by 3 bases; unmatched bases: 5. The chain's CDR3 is CASSLSSGLGGIYEQYF. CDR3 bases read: TGTGCTAGCAGTTTATCGTCGGGACTGGGGGGGATCTATGAACAGTAC.

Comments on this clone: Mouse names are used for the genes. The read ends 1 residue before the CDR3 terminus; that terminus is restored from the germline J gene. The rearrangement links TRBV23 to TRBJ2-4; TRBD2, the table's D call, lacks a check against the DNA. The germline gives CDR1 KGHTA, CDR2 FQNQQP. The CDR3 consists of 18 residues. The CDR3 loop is CSSSQSGLGGTSQNTLYF. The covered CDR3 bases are TGCTCCAGCAGTCAATCGGGGCTGGGGGGGACTAGTCAAAACACCTTGTAC. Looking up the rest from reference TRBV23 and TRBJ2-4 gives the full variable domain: DAAVTQKPRYLIKMKGQEAEMKCIPEKGHTAVFWYQQKQSKELKFLIYFQNQQPLDQIDMVKERFSAVCPSSSLCSLGIRTCEAEDSALYLCSSSQSGLGGTSQNTLYFGAGTRLSVL.

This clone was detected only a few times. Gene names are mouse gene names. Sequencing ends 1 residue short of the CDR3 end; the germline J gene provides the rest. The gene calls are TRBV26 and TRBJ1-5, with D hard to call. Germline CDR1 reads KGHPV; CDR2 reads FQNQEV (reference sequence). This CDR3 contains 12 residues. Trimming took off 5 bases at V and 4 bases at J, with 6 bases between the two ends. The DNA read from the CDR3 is TGTGCCAGCAGTTCACAGAACCAGGCTCCGCTT. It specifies CASSSQNQAPL. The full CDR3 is CASSSQNQAPLF.

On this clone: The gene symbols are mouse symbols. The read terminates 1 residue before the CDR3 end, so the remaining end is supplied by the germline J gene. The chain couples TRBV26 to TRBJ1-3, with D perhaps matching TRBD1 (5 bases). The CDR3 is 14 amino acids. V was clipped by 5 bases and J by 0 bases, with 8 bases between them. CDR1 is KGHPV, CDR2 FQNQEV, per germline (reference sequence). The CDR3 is CASSVDNSGNTLYF. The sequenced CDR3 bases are TGTGCCAGCAGTGTGGACAATTCTGGAAATACGCTCTAT.

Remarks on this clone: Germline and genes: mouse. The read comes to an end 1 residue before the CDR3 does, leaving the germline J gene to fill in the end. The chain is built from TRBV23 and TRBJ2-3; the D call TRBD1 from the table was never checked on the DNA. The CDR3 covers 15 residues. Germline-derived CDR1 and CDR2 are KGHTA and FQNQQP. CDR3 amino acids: CSSSQSPGSAETLYF. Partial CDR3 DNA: TGCTCCAGCAGTCAATCCCCAGGGAGTGCAGAAACGCTGTAT.

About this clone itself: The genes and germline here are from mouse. The CDR3 here is CSSSQSGERLFF. Partial CDR3 DNA: TGCTCCAGCAGTCAATCGGGCGAAAGATTATTT. J is TRBJ1-4 and V is TRBV23. The sequenced fragment ends 1 residue before the CDR3 boundary, so the rest is inferred from the germline J gene. Germline V gene data show CDR1 as KGHTA and CDR2 as FQNQQP. The CDR3 consists of 12 residues.

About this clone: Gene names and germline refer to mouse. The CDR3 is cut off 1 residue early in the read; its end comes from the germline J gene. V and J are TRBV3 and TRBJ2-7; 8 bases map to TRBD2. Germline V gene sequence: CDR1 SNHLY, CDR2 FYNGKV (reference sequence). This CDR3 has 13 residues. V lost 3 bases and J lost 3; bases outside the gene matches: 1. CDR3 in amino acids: CASSLGGRYEQYF. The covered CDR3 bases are TGTGCCAGCAGCTTGGGGGGGCGCTATGAACAGTAC.

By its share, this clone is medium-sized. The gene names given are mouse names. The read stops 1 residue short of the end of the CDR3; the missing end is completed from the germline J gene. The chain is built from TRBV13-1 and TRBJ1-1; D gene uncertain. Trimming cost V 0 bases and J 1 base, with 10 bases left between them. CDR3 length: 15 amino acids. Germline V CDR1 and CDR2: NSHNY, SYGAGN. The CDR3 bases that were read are TGTGCCAGCAGTGATGCAAGGGAGGGAAACACAGAAGTCTTC. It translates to CASSDAREGNTEVF. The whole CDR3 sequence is CASSDAREGNTEVFF.

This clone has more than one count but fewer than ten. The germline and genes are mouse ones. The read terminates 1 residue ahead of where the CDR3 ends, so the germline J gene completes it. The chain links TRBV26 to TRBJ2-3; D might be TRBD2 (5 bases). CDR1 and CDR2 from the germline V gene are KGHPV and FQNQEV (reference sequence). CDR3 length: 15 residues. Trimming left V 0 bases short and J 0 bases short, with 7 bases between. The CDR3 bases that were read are TGTGCCAGCAGTCTGTCTTGGGGTAGTGCAGAAACGCTGTAT. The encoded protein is CASSLSWGSAETLY. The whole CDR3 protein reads CASSLSWGSAETLYF.

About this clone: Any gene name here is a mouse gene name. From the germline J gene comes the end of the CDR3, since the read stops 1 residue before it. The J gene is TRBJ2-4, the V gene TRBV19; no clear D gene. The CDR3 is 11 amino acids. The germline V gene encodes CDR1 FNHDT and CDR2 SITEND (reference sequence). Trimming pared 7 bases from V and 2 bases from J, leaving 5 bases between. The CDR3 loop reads CASHNQNTLYF. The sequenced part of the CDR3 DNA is TGTGCCAGCCACAATCAAAACACCTTGTAC.

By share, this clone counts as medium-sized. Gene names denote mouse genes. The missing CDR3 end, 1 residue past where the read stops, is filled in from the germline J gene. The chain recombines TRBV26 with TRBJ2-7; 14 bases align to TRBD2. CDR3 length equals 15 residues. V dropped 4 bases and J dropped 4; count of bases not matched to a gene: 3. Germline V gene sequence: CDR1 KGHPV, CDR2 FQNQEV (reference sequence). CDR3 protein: CASSPGLGGLYEQYF. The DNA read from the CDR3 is TGTGCCAGCAGTCCGGGACTGGGGGGGCTTTATGAACAGTAC.

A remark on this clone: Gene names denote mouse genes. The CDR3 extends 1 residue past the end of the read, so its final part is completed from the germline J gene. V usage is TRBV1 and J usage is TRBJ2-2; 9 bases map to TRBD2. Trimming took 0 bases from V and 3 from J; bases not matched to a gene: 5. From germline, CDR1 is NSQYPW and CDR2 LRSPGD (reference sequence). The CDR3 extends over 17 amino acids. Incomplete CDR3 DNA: TGCACCTGCAGTGCAGATATGGGGGGGCGCGACACCGGGCAGCTCTAC. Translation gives CTCSADMGGRDTGQLY. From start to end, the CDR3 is CTCSADMGGRDTGQLYF.